This T cell receptor (beta chain) was sequenced in a study of blood T cell repertoires in COVID-19. Study-level information: The United States, Italy and Spain provided the acute and convalescent COVID-19 samples.

Here immunoSEQ multiplex PCR was the method, and the copy in TCRdb shows in-frame clones only, minus some. The top ten hold around 3.3% of the sample, which has 200,000 to 250,000 clones, under 90% seen once. Donors were grouped by their self-reported clinical history. This sequence was found in a woman between 40 and 55 years old who had been exposed to COVID-19. The sequenced sample consisted of PBMCs or T cells enriched from blood (not recorded which).

CDR3: CASSPRLRSSYNEQFF. The CDR3 region has the DNA TGTGCCAGCAGCCCCAGACTTCGGAGCTCCTACAATGAGCAGTTCTTC. The rearrangement joins TRBV7-9 to TRBJ2-1; D is unresolved. CDR3 length: 16 amino acids. Germline CDR1 SEHNR, CDR2 FQNEAQ (reference sequence). V lost 5 bases and J lost 0, with 14 bases in between. Using reference TRBV7-9 and TRBJ2-1 for the parts outside the CDR3, the full variable domain is DTGVSQNPRHKITKRGQNVTFRCDPISEHNRLYWYRQTLGQGPEFLTYFQNEAQLEKSRLLSDRFSAERPKGSFSTLEIQRTEQGDSAMYLCASSPRLRSSYNEQFFGPGTRLTVL.